The 19 T cell receptor beta chains below come from one sample, sequenced in a study of T cell repertoires in cytomegalovirus infection. Their antigens remain unidentified. TCRdb re-called the reads with MiXCR, one entry per CDR3 protein. In the table there are 680,000 or so distinct CDR3 sequences, 33% of which are singletons. This material consisted of cultured PBMCs, taken from culture after CMV antigen stimulation. These receptors all come from a human donor in good health (CMV status not recorded). Some clones in this sample may be carry-over from other donors' samples.

In its sample, this clonotype was seen a few times. The chain recombines TRBV7-2 with TRBJ2-1; D tentatively reads TRBD1 or TRBD2 (5 bases each). This CDR3 is built from 17 residues. Deletions cut 0 bases from V and 0 bases from J, with 12 bases between. Germline assignment: CDR1 SGHTA and CDR2 FQGNSA. The CDR3 DNA is TGTGCCAGCAGCTTAGCGGGGACCGGAAGCTCCTACAATGAGCAGTTCTTC. Translating it yields CASSLAGTGSSYNEQFF.

The sample holds a few counts of this clonotype. The chain links TRBV5-4 to TRBJ1-1; perhaps TRBD1 as D (5 bases). V dropped 4 bases and J dropped 4 bases, with 26 bases sitting between them. Germline CDR1 and CDR2: SGHNT and YYREEE (reference sequence). The CDR3 consists of 18 residues. The CDR3 protein is CASSPRQGRIEGSTEAFF. In DNA, the CDR3 is TGTGCCAGCAGCCCCCGGCAGGGAAGGATTGAGGGGAGCACTGAAGCTTTCTTT.

The genes are TRBV24-1 and TRBJ2-1, with 8 bases matching TRBD1. Unmatched junction bases numbered 4, after V lost 4 bases and J lost 3 bases. The CDR3 runs to 15 residues. Per germline, CDR1 KGHDR and CDR2 SFDVKD. The CDR3 protein is CATSEEQGDYNEQFF. As DNA, the CDR3 is TGTGCCACCAGTGAAGAACAGGGGGACTACAATGAGCAGTTCTTC.

This sequence joins TRBV7-9 and TRBJ2-2; 8 bases fit TRBD1. The CDR3 extends over 13 amino acids. Germline CDR1 SEHNR, CDR2 FQNEAQ (reference sequence). V shed 11 bases and J 1 base; nucleotides not matched to a gene: 3. CDR3 coding DNA: TGTGCCCGGGACAGGCTGAACACCGGGGAGCTGTTTTTT. Its translation is CARDRLNTGELFF.

A few counts support this clonotype. The CDR3 reads CASSFSGPVNTEAFF. The CDR3 DNA reads as TGTGCCAGCAGTTTCAGTGGCCCGGTGAACACTGAAGCTTTCTTT. The J gene is TRBJ1-1, the V gene TRBV12-3 or TRBV12-4; D ambiguous. V dropped 3 bases and J dropped 0 bases, with 11 bases sitting between them. The CDR3 runs 15 residues.

CDR3 bases: TGTGCCAGCAGGACGGGGGGGAGAAAGACCCAGTACTTC. Protein sequence: CASRTGGRKTQYF. The chain carries TRBV28 and TRBJ2-5; 8 bases are a match to TRBD2. Germline values: CDR1 MDHEN, CDR2 SYDVKM. J gave up 6 bases and V 6 bases, and 6 bases lay outside the gene matches. This CDR3 comprises 13 residues. The full variable domain, with the rest looked up from reference TRBV28 and TRBJ2-5, is DVKVTQSSRYLVKRTGEKVFLECVQDMDHENMFWYRQDPGLGLRLIYFSYDVKMKEKGDIPEGYSVSREKKERFSLILESASTNQTSMYLCASRTGGRKTQYFGPGTRLLVL.

This chain links TRBV27 with TRBJ2-7; 11 bases line up with TRBD1. This CDR3 has 15 residues. Germline CDR1 and CDR2: MNHEY and SMNVEV (reference sequence). J gave up 9 bases and V 6 bases, and 13 bases lay outside the gene matches. CDR3 region: CASRKFGQGARWQYF. CDR3 coding DNA: TGTGCCAGCAGGAAATTCGGACAGGGGGCACGGTGGCAGTACTTC.

This clonotype came up once. The chain joins TRBV4-1 to TRBJ1-6, with D uncertain. The V gene lost 1 base and the J gene lost 4 bases, with 2 bases spanning the gap. Germline values: CDR1 MGHRA, CDR2 YSYEKL. This CDR3 region has 13 residues. The CDR3 DNA reads TGCGCCAGCAGCCAAGTATATAATTCACCCCTCCACTTT. Translation gives CASSQVYNSPLHF.

This chain uses TRBV28 with TRBJ2-7; the D is unclear. Germline CDR1 reads MDHEN; CDR2 reads SYDVKM. This CDR3 region has 14 residues. Between the trimmed V and J ends, which lost 6 bases and 0 bases, there was a span of 12 bases. The CDR3 bases are TGTGCCAGCAGGAGTAGAGCGAGCTCCTACGAGCAGTACTTC. The encoded protein is CASRSRASSYEQYF.

V and J are TRBV2 and TRBJ1-1; D unclear. The CDR3 has 15 amino acids. Per the germline V gene, CDR1 is SNHLY and CDR2 is FYNNEI. V was shortened by 0 bases and J by 0 bases, with 8 bases between the two germline ends. The CDR3 sequence is CASSEAGPLNTEAFF. The CDR3 coding sequence is TGTGCCAGCAGTGAAGCGGGTCCTCTGAACACTGAAGCTTTCTTT.

This clonotype was seen only once. The chain joins TRBV7-8 to TRBJ2-5; 10 nucleotides match TRBD2. The CDR3 loop spans 15 amino acids. Germline CDR1 is SGHVS and CDR2 is FQNEAQ. V was clipped by 4 bases and J by 4 bases; unmatched bases: 6. Here the CDR3 reads CASSSLAGVAETQYF. The CDR3 DNA is TGTGCCAGCAGCTCCCTAGCGGGAGTCGCAGAGACCCAGTACTTC. The full variable domain, its missing parts supplied by reference TRBV7-8 and TRBJ2-5, is GAGVSQSPRYKVAKRGQDVALRCDPISGHVSLFWYQQALGQGPEFLTYFQNEAQLDKSGLPSDRFFAERPEGSVSTLKIQRTQQEDSAVYLCASSSLAGVAETQYFGPGTRLLVL.

This clonotype was picked up a small number of times. V and J are TRBV11-2 and TRBJ1-1; 7 bases align to TRBD1. CDR3 length: 14 residues. J lost 4 bases, V lost 4 bases, and 6 bases had no gene match. Germline loops: CDR1 SGHAT, CDR2 FQNNGV. This chain's CDR3 is CASSSLRGRTEAFF. CDR3 sequence (DNA): TGTGCCAGCAGCTCATTAAGGGGGCGCACTGAAGCTTTCTTT.

This clonotype came up once. The chain recombines TRBV20-1 with TRBJ2-7, with D maybe TRBD2 (5 bases). Germline lookup yields CDR1 DFQATT and CDR2 SNEGSKA (reference sequence). The CDR3 totals 13 residues. Between the trimmed V and J ends, which lost 6 bases and 4 bases, there was a span of 16 bases. DNA for the CDR3: TGCAGTGCCACGGACTCGAGCCAGTACGAGCAGTACTTC. Amino acids: CSATDSSQYEQYF.

The J gene is TRBJ1-1, the V gene TRBV10-3; no definite D call. The CDR3 loop spans 14 amino acids. V was shortened by 4 bases and J by 0 bases, with 9 bases between the two germline ends. Looked up from germline, CDR1 is ENHRY and CDR2 is SYGVKD. Written as DNA, the CDR3 is TGTGCCATCAGTGCTTCCCGGGTGAACACTGAAGCTTTCTTT. Its translation is CAISASRVNTEAFF.

In this sample, this clonotype turned up a few times. This chain links TRBV7-2 with TRBJ2-2; 7 nucleotides agree with TRBD2. Germline CDR1 reads SGHTA; CDR2 reads FQGNSA. Germline trimming cut 5 bases from V and 6 bases from J; bases unmatched to any gene: 15. The CDR3 is made up of 17 amino acids. In nucleotides, the CDR3 is TGTGCCAGCAGCCTGTCAGGTGGTCAGGGACTATCCGGGGAGCTGTTTTTT. As protein: CASSLSGGQGLSGELFF.

This clonotype turned up a few times. The rearrangement links TRBV12-3 or TRBV12-4 to TRBJ1-2; 9 nucleotides match TRBD1. CDR3 length: 15 residues. With V trimmed by 5 bases and J by 4 bases, 8 bases remained unmatched. CDR3 sequence: CASSPGQGAIYGYTF. The CDR3 region has the DNA TGTGCCAGCAGTCCGGGACAGGGCGCAATCTATGGCTACACCTTC.

V gene TRBV3-1 combines with J gene TRBJ2-7; unclear D gene. In germline, CDR1 is LGHDT, CDR2 YNNKEL (reference sequence). V was clipped by 1 base and J by 12 bases, with 13 bases between them. This CDR3 is 12 amino acids long. This chain's CDR3 is CASSQARTQMYF. CDR3 nucleotide sequence: TGTGCCAGCAGCCAAGCAAGGACCCAAATGTACTTC.

The CDR3 spells CAGNTQGNTEAFF. DNA of the CDR3: TGTGCCGGAAACACACAGGGCAACACTGAAGCTTTCTTT. V and J are TRBV2 and TRBJ1-1; D might be TRBD1 (6 bases). The CDR3 has 13 amino acids. Trimming stripped 11 bases from V and 2 bases from J, with 15 bases between. Germline CDR1 and CDR2: SNHLY and FYNNEI.

This clonotype was seen once. The chain carries TRBV19 and TRBJ1-5; D remains unclear. CDR1 is LNHDA, CDR2 SQIVND, per germline (reference sequence). V lost 4 bases to trimming and J lost 4 bases, with 14 bases between them. The CDR3 spans 15 residues. The CDR3 DNA sequence: TGTGCCAGTAGTAAGGGTAAAGGAGTAAATCAGCCCCAGCATTTT. This gives the protein CASSKGKGVNQPQHF.